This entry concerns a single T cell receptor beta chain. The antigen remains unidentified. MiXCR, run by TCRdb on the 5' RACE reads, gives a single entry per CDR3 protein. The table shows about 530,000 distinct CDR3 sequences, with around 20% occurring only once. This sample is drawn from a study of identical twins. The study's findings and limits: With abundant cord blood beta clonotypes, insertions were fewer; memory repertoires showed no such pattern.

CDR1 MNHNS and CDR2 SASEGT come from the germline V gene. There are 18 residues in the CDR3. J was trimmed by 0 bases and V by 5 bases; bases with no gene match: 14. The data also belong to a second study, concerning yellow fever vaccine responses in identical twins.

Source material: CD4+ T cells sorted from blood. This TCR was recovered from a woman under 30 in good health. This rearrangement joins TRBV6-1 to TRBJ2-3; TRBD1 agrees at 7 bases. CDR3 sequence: CASSPGTAIQFSTDTQYF. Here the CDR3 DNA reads TGTGCCAGCAGTCCCGGGACAGCTATTCAATTTAGCACAGATACGCAGTATTTT.